These T cell receptor beta chains were read from a single sample in a study of blood T cell repertoires in COVID-19. Measured with immunoSEQ multiplex PCR; TCRdb has only the in-frame clones, and not every one. The repertoire holds about 210,000 clones, with approximately 83% as singletons. Sequencing input: peripheral blood. The receptors come from a woman between 40 and 55 years old with active or convalescent COVID-19. Each CDR3 is given with its conserved first and last residue. Size is stated for part of the rows, as once, few or many counts, or as a class when the clone is expanded.

>TRBJ1-3|.|TRBV7-6
CASSRGHLSGNTIYF
>TRBJ1-4|.|TRBV7-3
CASSSSNEKLFF
>TRBJ1-2|.|TRBV6-5
CASSIWSVNYGYTF
>TRBJ2-1|.|TRBV12-3/TRBV12-4
CASRQGLNEQFF
>TRBJ2-7|.|TRBV7-3
CASSVTGSYEQYF
>TRBJ2-5|.|TRBV19
CASSVIAGFQETQYF
>TRBJ1-4|.|TRBV9
CASSVRGTLRGDEKLFF
>TRBJ2-7|once|TRBV15
CATSRDRDYEQYF
>TRBJ2-5|.|TRBV7-6
CASSPSPEVGETQYF
>TRBJ1-2|.|TRBV7-2
CASSKRPGQGGGYTF
>TRBJ2-3|.|TRBV7-2
CASTNSGGGTDTQYF
>TRBJ1-2|many|TRBV2
CASSVGFRYTF
>TRBJ2-1|.|TRBV19
CASNLGTSGNNEQFF
>TRBJ1-2|once|TRBV5-6
CASRRARGQGGKYGTF
>TRBJ1-2|.|TRBV7-9
CASSRQGGYGYTF
>TRBJ1-4|once|TRBV25-1
CASSEWGGGNEKLFF
>TRBJ1-5|few|TRBV27
CASSLDRGLQPQHF
>TRBJ2-2|.|TRBV6-5
CASSPTGGTIGELFF
>TRBJ1-1|.|TRBV7-9
CASSLGQGSPEAFF
>TRBJ1-2|.|TRBV2
CASSPDRGLRINYGYTF
>TRBJ1-4|.|TRBV27
CASSLFGTGRNEKLFF
>TRBJ1-5|.|TRBV7-8
CASSLLTGRGEPQHF
>TRBJ1-1|.|TRBV19
CASSMGQRNTEAFF
>TRBJ2-1|.|TRBV5-1
CASSYNSGSSYNEQFF
>TRBJ1-3|.|TRBV7-9
CASSKGQAYSGNTIYF
>TRBJ1-1|once|TRBV27
CASSLIGGNTEAFF
>TRBJ1-1|.|TRBV19
CASSPIGKGAEAFF
>TRBJ1-2|.|TRBV30
CAWSQQVAGGFF
>TRBJ1-2|.|TRBV5-5
CASSPQQGFHYGYTF
>TRBJ1-1|.|TRBV19
CASITLATGKAFF
>TRBJ2-1|.|TRBV20-1
CSASFNNEQFF
>TRBJ2-1|.|TRBV10-1
CASRSSGDNEQFF
>TRBJ1-5|.|TRBV7-8
CASSLVRIGGNQPQHF
>TRBJ1-4|.|TRBV10-3
CATRVGTTNEKLFF
>TRBJ1-2|.|TRBV27
CASSFRGMEGYTF
>TRBJ2-7|.|TRBV27
CASSLLGGFSYEQYF
>TRBJ2-7|.|TRBV19
CASSRAAGPTSYEQYF
>TRBJ2-1|.|TRBV27
CASSVRDRLYNEQFF
>TRBJ1-1|.|TRBV18
CASSPPLGQLNTEAFF
>TRBJ2-1|.|TRBV4-1
CASSRSSGREFYNEQFF
>TRBJ2-1|.|TRBV7-9
CASSLGDSHYNEQFF
>TRBJ2-7|.|TRBV11-2
CASSRTRTSGAHSYEQYF
>TRBJ2-2|.|TRBV4-2
CASSPTGTDIGELFF